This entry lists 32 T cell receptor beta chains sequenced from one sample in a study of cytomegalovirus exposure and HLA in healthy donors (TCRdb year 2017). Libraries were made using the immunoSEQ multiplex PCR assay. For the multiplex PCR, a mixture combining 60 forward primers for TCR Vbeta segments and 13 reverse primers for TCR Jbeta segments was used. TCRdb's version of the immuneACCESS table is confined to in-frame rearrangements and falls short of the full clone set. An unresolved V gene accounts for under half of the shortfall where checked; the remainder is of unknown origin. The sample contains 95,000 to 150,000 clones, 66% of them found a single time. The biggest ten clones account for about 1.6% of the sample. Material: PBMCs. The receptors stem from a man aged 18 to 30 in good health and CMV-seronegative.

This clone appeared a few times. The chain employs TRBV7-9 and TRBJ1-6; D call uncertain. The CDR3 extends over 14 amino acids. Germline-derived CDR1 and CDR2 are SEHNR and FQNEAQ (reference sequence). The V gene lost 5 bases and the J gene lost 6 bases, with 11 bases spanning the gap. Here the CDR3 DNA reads TGTGCCAGCAGCCTTCGGGGTGTTAATTCACCCCTCCACTTT. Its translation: CASSLRGVNSPLHF.

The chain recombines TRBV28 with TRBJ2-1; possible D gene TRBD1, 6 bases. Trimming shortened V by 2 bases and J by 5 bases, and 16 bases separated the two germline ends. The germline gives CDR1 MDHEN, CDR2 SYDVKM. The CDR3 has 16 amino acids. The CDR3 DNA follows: TGTGCCAGCAGTTTACCCGGGACAATGTGGAACAATGAGCAGTTCTTC. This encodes CASSLPGTMWNNEQFF. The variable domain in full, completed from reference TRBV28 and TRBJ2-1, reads DVKVTQSSRYLVKRTGEKVFLECVQDMDHENMFWYRQDPGLGLRLIYFSYDVKMKEKGDIPEGYSVSREKKERFSLILESASTNQTSMYLCASSLPGTMWNNEQFFGPGTRLTVL.

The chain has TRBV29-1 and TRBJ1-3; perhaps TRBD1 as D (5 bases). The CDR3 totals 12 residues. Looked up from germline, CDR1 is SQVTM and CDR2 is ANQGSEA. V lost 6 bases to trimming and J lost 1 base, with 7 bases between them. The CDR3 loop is CSVRGSGNTIYF. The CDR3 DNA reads TGCAGCGTCCGGGGGTCTGGAAACACCATATATTTT. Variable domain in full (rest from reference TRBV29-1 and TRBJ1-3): SAVISQKPSRDICQRGTSLTIQCQVDSQVTMMFWYRQQPGQSLTLIATANQGSEATYESGFVIDKFPISRPNLTFSTLTVSNMSPEDSSIYLCSVRGSGNTIYFGEGSWLTVV.

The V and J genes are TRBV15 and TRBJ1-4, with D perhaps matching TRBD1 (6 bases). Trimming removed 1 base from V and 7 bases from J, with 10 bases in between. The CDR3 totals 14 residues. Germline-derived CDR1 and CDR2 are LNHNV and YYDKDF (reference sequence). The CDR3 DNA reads TGTGCCACCAGCAGAGCAGGGGCAGGTGAAAAACTGTTTTTT. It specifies CATSRAGAGEKLFF.

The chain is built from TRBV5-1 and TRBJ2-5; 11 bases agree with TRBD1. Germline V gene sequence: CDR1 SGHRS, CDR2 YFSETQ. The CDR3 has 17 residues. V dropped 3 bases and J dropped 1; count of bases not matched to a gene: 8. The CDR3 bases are TGCGCCAGCAGCTATGGACAGGGGGCTGTCTTCCAAGAGACCCAGTACTTC. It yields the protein CASSYGQGAVFQETQYF. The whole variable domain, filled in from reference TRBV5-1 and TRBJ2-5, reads KAGVTQTPRYLIKTRGQQVTLSCSPISGHRSVSWYQQTPGQGLQFLFEYFSETQRNKGNFPGRFSGRQFSNSRSEMNVSTLELGDSALYLCASSYGQGAVFQETQYFGPGTRLLVL.

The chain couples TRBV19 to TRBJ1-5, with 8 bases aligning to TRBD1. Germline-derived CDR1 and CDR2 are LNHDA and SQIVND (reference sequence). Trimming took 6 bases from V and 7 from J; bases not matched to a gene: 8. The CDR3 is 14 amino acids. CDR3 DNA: TGTGCCAGTAGGAGTGGACAGGGAGGACAGCCCCAGCATTTT. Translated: CASRSGQGGQPQHF. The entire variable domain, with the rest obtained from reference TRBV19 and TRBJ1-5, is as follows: DGGITQSPKYLFRKEGQNVTLSCEQNLNHDAMYWYRQDPGQGLRLIYYSQIVNDFQKGDIAEGYSVSREKKESFPLTVTSAQKNPTAFYLCASRSGQGGQPQHFGDGTRLSIL.

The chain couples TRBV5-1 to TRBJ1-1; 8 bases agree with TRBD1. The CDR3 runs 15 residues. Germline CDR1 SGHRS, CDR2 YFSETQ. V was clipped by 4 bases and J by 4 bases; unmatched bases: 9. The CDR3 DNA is TGCGCCAGCAGCCACCGGACAGGGATGGGCACTGAAGCTTTCTTT. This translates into CASSHRTGMGTEAFF. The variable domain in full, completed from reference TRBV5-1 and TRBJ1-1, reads KAGVTQTPRYLIKTRGQQVTLSCSPISGHRSVSWYQQTPGQGLQFLFEYFSETQRNKGNFPGRFSGRQFSNSRSEMNVSTLELGDSALYLCASSHRTGMGTEAFFGQGTRLTVV.

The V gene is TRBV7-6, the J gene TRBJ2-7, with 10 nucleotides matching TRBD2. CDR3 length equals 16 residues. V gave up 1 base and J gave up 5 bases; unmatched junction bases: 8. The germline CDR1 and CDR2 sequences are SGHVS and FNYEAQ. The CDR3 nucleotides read TGTGCCAGCAGCTTAGAAGCTAGCGGGAGTTCCAACGAGCAGTACTTC. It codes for CASSLEASGSSNEQYF.

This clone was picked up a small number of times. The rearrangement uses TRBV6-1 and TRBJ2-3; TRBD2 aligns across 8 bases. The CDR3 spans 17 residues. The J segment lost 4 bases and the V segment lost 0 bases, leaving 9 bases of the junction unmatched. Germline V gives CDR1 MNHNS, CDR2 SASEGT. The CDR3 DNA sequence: TGTGCCAGCAGTGAAGCGGTAACGGGAGGGATTCCAGATACGCAGTATTTT. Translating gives CASSEAVTGGIPDTQYF.

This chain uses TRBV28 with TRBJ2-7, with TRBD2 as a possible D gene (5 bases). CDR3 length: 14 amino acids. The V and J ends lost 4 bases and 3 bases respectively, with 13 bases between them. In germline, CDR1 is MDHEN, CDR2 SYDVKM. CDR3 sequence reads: CASSSAPGSYEQYF. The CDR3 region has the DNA TGTGCCAGCAGTTCTGCCCCGGGAAGCTACGAGCAGTACTTC. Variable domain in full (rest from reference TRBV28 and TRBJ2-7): DVKVTQSSRYLVKRTGEKVFLECVQDMDHENMFWYRQDPGLGLRLIYFSYDVKMKEKGDIPEGYSVSREKKERFSLILESASTNQTSMYLCASSSAPGSYEQYFGPGTRLTVT.

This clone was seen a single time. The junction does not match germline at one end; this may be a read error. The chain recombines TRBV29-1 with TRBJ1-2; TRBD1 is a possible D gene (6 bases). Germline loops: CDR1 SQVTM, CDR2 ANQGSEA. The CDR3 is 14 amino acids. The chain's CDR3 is CSVVTQAHRERRHF. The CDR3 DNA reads TGCAGCGTTGTCACCCAGGCGCACAGGGAACGGCGCCACTTC.

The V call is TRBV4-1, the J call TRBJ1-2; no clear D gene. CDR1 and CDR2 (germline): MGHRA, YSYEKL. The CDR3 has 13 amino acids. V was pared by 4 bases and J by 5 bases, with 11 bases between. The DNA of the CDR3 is TGCGCCAGCAGCCCCGGGAACGGATATGGCTACACCTTC. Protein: CASSPGNGYGYTF.

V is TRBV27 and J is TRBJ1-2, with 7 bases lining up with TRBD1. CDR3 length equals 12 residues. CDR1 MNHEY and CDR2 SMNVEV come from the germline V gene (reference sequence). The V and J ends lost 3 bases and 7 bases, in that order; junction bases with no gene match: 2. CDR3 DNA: TGTGCCAGCAGTTTCAGGGGGGCTGGCTACACCTTC. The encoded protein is CASSFRGAGYTF.

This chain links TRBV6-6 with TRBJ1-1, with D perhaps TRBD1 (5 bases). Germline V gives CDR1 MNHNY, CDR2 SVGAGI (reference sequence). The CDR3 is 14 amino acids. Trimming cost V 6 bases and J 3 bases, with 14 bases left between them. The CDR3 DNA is TGTGCCAGCAGGCAGGGTCCCCCGCACACTGAAGCTTTCTTT. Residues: CASRQGPPHTEAFF.

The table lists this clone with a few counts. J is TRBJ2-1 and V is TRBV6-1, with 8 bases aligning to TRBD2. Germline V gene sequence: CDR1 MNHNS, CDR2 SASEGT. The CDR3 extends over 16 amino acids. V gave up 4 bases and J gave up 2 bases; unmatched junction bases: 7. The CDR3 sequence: CASSVTGTRTYNEQFF. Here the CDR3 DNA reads TGTGCCAGCAGTGTGACCGGGACTAGGACCTACAATGAGCAGTTCTTC.

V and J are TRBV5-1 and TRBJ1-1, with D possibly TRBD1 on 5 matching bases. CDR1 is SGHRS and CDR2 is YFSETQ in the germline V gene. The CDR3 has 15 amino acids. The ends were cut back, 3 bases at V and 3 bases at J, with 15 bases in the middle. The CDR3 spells CASSSGRGKDTEAFF. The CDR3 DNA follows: TGCGCCAGCAGCTCTGGGAGGGGTAAGGACACTGAAGCTTTCTTT.

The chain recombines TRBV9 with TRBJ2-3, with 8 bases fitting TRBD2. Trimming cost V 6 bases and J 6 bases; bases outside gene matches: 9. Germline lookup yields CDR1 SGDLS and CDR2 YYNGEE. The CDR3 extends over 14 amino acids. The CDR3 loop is CASTLAGGGDTQYF. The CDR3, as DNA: TGTGCCAGCACACTGGCGGGAGGCGGGGATACGCAGTATTTT.

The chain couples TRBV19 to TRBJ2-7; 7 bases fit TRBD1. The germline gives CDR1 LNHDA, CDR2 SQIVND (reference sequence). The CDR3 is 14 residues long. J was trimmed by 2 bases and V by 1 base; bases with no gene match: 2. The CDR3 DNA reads TGTGCCAGTAGTATAGGGGGGACAGCCTACGAGCAGTACTTC. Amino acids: CASSIGGTAYEQYF. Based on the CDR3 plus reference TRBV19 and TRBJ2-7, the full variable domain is DGGITQSPKYLFRKEGQNVTLSCEQNLNHDAMYWYRQDPGQGLRLIYYSQIVNDFQKGDIAEGYSVSREKKESFPLTVTSAQKNPTAFYLCASSIGGTAYEQYFGPGTRLTVT.

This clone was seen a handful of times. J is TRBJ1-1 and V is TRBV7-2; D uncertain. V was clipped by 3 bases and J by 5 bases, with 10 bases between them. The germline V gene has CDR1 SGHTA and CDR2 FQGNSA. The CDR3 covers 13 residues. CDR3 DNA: TGTGCCAGCAGCTTTCCTTATCGGACTGAAGCTTTCTTT. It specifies CASSFPYRTEAFF.

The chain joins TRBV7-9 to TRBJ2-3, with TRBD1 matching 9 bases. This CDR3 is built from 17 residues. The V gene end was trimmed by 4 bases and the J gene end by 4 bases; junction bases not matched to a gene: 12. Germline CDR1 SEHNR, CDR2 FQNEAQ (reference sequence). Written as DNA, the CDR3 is TGTGCCAGCAGCTCCTTATCCGGGACAGGGATGTCAGATACGCAGTATTTT. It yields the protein CASSSLSGTGMSDTQYF.

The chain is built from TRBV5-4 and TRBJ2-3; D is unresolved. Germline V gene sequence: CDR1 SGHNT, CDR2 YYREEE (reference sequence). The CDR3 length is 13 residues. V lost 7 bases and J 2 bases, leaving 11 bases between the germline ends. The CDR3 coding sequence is TGTGCCAGCGGCCTTTACGCCACAGATACGCAGTATTTT. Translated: CASGLYATDTQYF. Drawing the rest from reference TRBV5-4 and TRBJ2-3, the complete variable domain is ETGVTQSPTHLIKTRGQQVTLRCSSQSGHNTVSWYQQALGQGPQFIFQYYREEENGRGNFPPRFSGLQFPNYSSELNVNALELDDSALYLCASGLYATDTQYFGPGTRLTVL.

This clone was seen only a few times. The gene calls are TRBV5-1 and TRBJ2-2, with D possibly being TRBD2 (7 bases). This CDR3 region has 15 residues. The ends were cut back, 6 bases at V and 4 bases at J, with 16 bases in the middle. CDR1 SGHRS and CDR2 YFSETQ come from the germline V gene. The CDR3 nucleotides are TGCGCCAGCAAGGGGGAGGGCCTGAGCACCGGGGAGCTGTTTTTT. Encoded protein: CASKGEGLSTGELFF.

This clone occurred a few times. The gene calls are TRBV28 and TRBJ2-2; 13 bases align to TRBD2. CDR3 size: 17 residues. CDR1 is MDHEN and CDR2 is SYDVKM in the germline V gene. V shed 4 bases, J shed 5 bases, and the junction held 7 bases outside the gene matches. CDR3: CASSSPQLAGGTGELFF. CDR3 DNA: TGTGCCAGCAGTTCACCACAACTAGCGGGGGGGACCGGGGAGCTGTTTTTT.

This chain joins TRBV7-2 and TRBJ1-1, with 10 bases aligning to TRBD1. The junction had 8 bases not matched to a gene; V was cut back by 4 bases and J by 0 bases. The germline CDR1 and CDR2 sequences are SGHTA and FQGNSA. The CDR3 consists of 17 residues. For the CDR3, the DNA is TGTGCCAGCAGCTCCCGGGACAGGGGCGCCATGAACACTGAAGCTTTCTTT. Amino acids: CASSSRDRGAMNTEAFF.

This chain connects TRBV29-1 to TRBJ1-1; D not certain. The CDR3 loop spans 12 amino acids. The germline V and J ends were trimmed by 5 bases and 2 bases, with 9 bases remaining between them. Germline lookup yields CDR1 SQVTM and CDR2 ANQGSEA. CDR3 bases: TGCAGCGTTATCCAGGTTAACACTGAAGCTTTCTTT. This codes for CSVIQVNTEAFF.

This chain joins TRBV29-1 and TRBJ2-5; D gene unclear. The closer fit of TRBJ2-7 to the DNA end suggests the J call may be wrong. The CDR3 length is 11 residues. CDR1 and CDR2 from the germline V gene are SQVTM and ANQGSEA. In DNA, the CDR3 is TGCAGCGGCTGTAACTCCTACGAGCAGTACTTC. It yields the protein CSGCNSYEQYF.

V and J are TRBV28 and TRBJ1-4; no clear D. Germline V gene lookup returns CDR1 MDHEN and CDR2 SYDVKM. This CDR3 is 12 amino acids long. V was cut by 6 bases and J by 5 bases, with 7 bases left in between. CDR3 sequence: CASSLRNEKLFF. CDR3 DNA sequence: TGTGCCAGCAGCCTCCGGAATGAAAAACTGTTTTTT. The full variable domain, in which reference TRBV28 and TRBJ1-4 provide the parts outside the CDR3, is DVKVTQSSRYLVKRTGEKVFLECVQDMDHENMFWYRQDPGLGLRLIYFSYDVKMKEKGDIPEGYSVSREKKERFSLILESASTNQTSMYLCASSLRNEKLFFGSGTQLSVL.

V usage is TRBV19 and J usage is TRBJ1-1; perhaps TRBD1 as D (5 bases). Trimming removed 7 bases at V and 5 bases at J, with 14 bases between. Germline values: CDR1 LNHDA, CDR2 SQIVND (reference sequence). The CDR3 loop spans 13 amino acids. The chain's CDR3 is CASKKGRLTEAFF. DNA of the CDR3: TGTGCCAGTAAAAAGGGGAGGTTGACTGAAGCTTTCTTT.

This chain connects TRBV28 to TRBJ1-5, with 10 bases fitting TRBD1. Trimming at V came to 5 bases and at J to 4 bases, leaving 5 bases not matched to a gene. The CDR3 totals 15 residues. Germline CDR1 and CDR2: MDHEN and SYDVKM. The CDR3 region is CASSTPGQGNQPQHF. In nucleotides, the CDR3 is TGTGCCAGCAGTACCCCGGGACAGGGGAATCAGCCCCAGCATTTT. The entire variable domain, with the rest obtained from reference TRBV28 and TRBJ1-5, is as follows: DVKVTQSSRYLVKRTGEKVFLECVQDMDHENMFWYRQDPGLGLRLIYFSYDVKMKEKGDIPEGYSVSREKKERFSLILESASTNQTSMYLCASSTPGQGNQPQHFGDGTRLSIL.

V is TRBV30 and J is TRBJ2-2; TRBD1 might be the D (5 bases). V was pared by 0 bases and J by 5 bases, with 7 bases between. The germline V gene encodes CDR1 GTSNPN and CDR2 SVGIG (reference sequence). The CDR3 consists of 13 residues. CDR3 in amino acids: CAWSVGATGELFF. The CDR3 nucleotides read TGTGCCTGGAGTGTAGGGGCTACCGGGGAGCTGTTTTTT.

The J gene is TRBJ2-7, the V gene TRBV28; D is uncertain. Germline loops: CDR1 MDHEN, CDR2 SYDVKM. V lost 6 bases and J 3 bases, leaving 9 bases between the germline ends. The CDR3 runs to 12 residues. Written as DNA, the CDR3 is TGTGCCAGCAGACCCCTATTCTACGAGCAGTACTTC. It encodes CASRPLFYEQYF.

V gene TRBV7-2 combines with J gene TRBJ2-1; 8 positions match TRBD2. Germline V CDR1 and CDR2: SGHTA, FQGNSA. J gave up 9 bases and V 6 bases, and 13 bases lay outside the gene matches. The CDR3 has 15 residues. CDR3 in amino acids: CASRRGAGDSGEQFF. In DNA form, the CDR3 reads TGTGCCAGCAGGCGCGGAGCGGGAGATAGTGGTGAGCAGTTCTTC.